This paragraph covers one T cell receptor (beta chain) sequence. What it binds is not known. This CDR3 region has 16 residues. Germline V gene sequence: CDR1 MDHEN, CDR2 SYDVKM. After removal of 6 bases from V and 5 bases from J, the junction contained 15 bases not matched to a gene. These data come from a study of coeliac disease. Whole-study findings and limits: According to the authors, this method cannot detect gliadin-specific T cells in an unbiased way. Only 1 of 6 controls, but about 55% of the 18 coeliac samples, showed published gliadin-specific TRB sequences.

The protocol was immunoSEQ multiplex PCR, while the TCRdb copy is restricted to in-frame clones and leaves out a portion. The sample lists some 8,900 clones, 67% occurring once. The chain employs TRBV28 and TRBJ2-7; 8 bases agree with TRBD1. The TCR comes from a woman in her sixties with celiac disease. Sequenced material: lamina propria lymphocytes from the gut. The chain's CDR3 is CASRSTRQGWRNEQYF. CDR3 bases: TGTGCCAGCAGATCTACCCGACAGGGGTGGAGAAACGAGCAGTACTTC.